This is a list of T cell receptor beta chains from one sample in a study of Graves' ophthalmopathy and Graves' hyperthyroidism. TCRdb itself ran the multiplex PCR reads through MiXCR, one entry per CDR3 protein. The table has around 470,000 distinct CDR3 sequences, approximately 15% seen once; the top ten hold over 8%. Sequencing input: blood. These receptors were collected from a woman aged 30 to 39 with Graves' ophthalmopathy. Both conserved end residues are part of each CDR3. The size of a clone is reported for some rows only, either as once, few or many, or as a class for expanded clones.

V: TRBV11-2; size: many; CDR3: CASRTVGVTYEQYF
V: TRBV3-1; size: NA; CDR3: CASSQWFDSYEQYF
V: TRBV20-1; size: NA; CDR3: CSASTGQLNGYAF
V: TRBV10-3; size: many; CDR3: CAISAPTRTVNTGELFF
V: TRBV28; size: NA; CDR3: CASWTGMNGGRNSPLHF
V: TRBV24-1; size: few; CDR3: CATSGSSNTGELFF
V: TRBV10-3; size: many; CDR3: CAISPLQEQETQYF
V: TRBV12-3/TRBV12-4; size: many; CDR3: CASSRQGRTEAFF
V: TRBV9; size: NA; CDR3: CASSVGGEAHSYEQYF
V: TRBV6-1; size: many; CDR3: CASGAQAAMNTEAFF
V: TRBV6-2/TRBV6-3; size: many; CDR3: CASSYSKRVGPGGYGYTF
V: TRBV11-2; size: few; CDR3: CASSLDLTRDAYGYTF
V: TRBV14; size: many; CDR3: CASSQDGLAGVKYEQYF
V: TRBV7-3; size: many; CDR3: CASSLTQGPNQPQHF
V: TRBV6-1; size: many; CDR3: CASTFGTGPYEQYF
V: TRBV12-3/TRBV12-4; size: NA; CDR3: CASSSPTGGATGELFF
V: TRBV28; size: many; CDR3: CASRRNIENQPQHF
V: TRBV7-8; size: many; CDR3: CASSPRQAQYF
V: TRBV2; size: NA; CDR3: CASSEWGELFF
V: TRBV2; size: many; CDR3: CASNLDGENAAFF
V: TRBV12-3/TRBV12-4; size: NA; CDR3: CASTNGPANTEAFF
V: TRBV6-5; size: many; CDR3: CASYKGAMNTEAFF
V: TRBV12-3/TRBV12-4; size: many; CDR3: CASSLGLRNEQYF
V: TRBV28; size: few; CDR3: CASRMAWDSYEQYF
V: TRBV2; size: many; CDR3: CASSDPGQRIEAFF
V: TRBV7-8; size: few; CDR3: CASSHSRTGVSGANVLTF
V: TRBV25-1; size: many; CDR3: CASSVTRLGPQHF
V: TRBV28; size: many; CDR3: CASRRGGMNTGELFF